The clone carrying this T cell receptor (beta chain) came up many times. This CDR3 region has 16 residues. Trimming shortened V by 2 bases and J by 7 bases, and 18 bases separated the two germline ends. Germline lookup yields CDR1 SNHLY and CDR2 FYNNEI. The source of the sample is a study of T cells in Graves' hyperthyroidism and ophthalmopathy. Regions amplified from RNA transcripts were the TCR beta CDR3 regions. With the HTBI primer set, the TCR CDR3 went through a first round of RT-PCR. TCRdb processed the multiplex PCR reads anew with MiXCR; each CDR3 protein has one entry. Of about 640,000 distinct CDR3 sequences in the sample, less than 25% were seen once.

The receptor's source is a young man with Graves' ophthalmopathy. The sequencing input was blood. This chain uses TRBV2 with TRBJ1-5; unclear D gene. CDR3 protein: CASSETLIGLWQPQHF. The CDR3 DNA follows: TGTGCCAGCAGTGAAACCCTTATAGGGCTGTGGCAGCCCCAGCATTTT.